This T cell receptor beta chain was recorded in a study of cytomegalovirus exposure and HLA in healthy donors. This CDR3 has 16 residues. Per germline, CDR1 SGHTA and CDR2 FQGTGA. Unmatched junction bases numbered 6, after V lost 1 base and J lost 1 base. Use of 60 Vbeta and 13 Jbeta primers characterized the PCR. Generated by immunoSEQ multiplex PCR, the TCRdb table keeps only in-frame clones and is missing some. The profile shows approximately 220,000 clones, almost 80% of them singletons. The TCR was taken from a man between 18 and 29 years old in good health and CMV-seronegative. The rearrangement joins TRBV7-3 to TRBJ1-1, with TRBD1 matching over 7 bases. The specimen sequenced was PBMCs. The CDR3 spells CASSLKVAGGNTEAFF. Written as DNA, the CDR3 is TGTGCCAGCAGCTTAAAGGTAGCAGGGGGGAACACTGAAGCTTTCTTT.